The next 19 T cell receptor beta chains were all read from a single sample in a study of blood T cell repertoires in COVID-19. Libraries were prepared by immunoSEQ multiplex PCR; TCRdb keeps only in-frame clonotypes and omits some of them. The table includes 130,000 or so clones, roughly 79% detected once. Sequencing used peripheral blood. These receptors all stem from a human donor in a cohort sampled during active COVID-19.

The chain joins TRBV19 to TRBJ1-4, with D possibly being TRBD1 (5 bases). Germline values: CDR1 LNHDA, CDR2 SQIVND (reference sequence). The CDR3 has 14 amino acids. V lost 1 base to trimming and J lost 8 bases, with 11 bases between them. The CDR3 is CASSIAGFGEKLFF. The CDR3 bases are TGTGCCAGTAGTATAGCAGGGTTTGGAGAAAAACTGTTTTTT.

This chain joins TRBV10-3 and TRBJ2-7, with 13 bases that match TRBD2. The CDR3 loop spans 15 amino acids. CDR1 is ENHRY, CDR2 SYGVKD, per germline. V lost 0 bases and J lost 6; bases outside the gene matches: 2. CDR3 protein: CAISESGTSGVEQYF. CDR3 bases: TGTGCCATCAGTGAGTCCGGGACTAGCGGGGTCGAGCAGTACTTC.

The chain has TRBV12-3 or TRBV12-4 and TRBJ1-6, with TRBD1 as a possible D gene (5 bases). The germline V and J ends were trimmed by 6 bases and 13 bases, with 13 bases remaining between them. The CDR3 extends over 12 amino acids. The CDR3 DNA follows: TGTGCCAGCAGCCTACAGGAATCCCCCCTCCACTTT. As protein: CASSLQESPLHF.

This chain links TRBV11-2 with TRBJ2-2; 8 bases are shared with TRBD2. Looked up from germline, CDR1 is SGHAT and CDR2 is FQNNGV. CDR3 length equals 16 residues. With V trimmed by 3 bases and J by 3 bases, 6 bases remained unmatched. CDR3 DNA: TGTGCCAGCAGCTTGCCAGCGGGGGTTGACACCGGGGAGCTGTTTTTT. Protein product: CASSLPAGVDTGELFF.

This chain uses TRBV6-2 or TRBV6-3 with TRBJ2-7; 9 nucleotides line up with TRBD1. Per the germline V gene, CDR1 is MNHEY and CDR2 is SVGEGT. The CDR3 is made up of 15 amino acids. J was trimmed by 4 bases and V by 5 bases; bases with no gene match: 9. CDR3 sequence (DNA): TGTGCCAGCAGTGAGGGACAGGGACCCTCTTACGAGCAGTACTTC. This gives the protein CASSEGQGPSYEQYF.

The chain links TRBV6-6 to TRBJ2-1, with a weak D call TRBD1 (6 bases). This CDR3 is built from 16 residues. Germline assignment: CDR1 MNHNY and CDR2 SVGAGI (reference sequence). Trimming cost V 5 bases and J 0 bases, with 14 bases left between them. CDR3 in DNA: TGTGCCAGCAGTCCCCCAGGGGCTAGCTCCTACAATGAGCAGTTCTTC. Amino acid sequence: CASSPPGASSYNEQFF.

CDR3 amino acids: CASFPRGFRGSPLHF. For the CDR3, the DNA is TGTGCCAGCTTCCCTAGGGGGTTTCGTGGTTCACCCCTCCACTTT. This sequence joins TRBV2 and TRBJ1-6, with TRBD1 as a possible D gene (6 bases). This CDR3 comprises 15 residues. V dropped 8 bases and J dropped 9 bases, with 20 bases sitting between them. Germline V gives CDR1 SNHLY, CDR2 FYNNEI.

This clone was found once. The chain combines TRBV6-1 with TRBJ2-7, with D possibly TRBD1 on 5 matching bases. The CDR3 loop spans 15 amino acids. Germline V gene lookup returns CDR1 MNHNS and CDR2 SASEGT. V lost 1 base and J lost 2, with 12 bases in between. CDR3 sequence (DNA): TGTGCCAGCAGTGAAGACAGGCCCGGAACCTACGAGCAGTACTTC. Its protein product is CASSEDRPGTYEQYF.

The chain combines TRBV19 with TRBJ2-7, with 8 bases matching TRBD1. CDR1 is LNHDA and CDR2 is SQIVND in the germline V gene (reference sequence). With V trimmed by 1 base and J by 4 bases, 9 bases remained unmatched. CDR3 length: 16 residues. This CDR3 is CASSIGGQGALYEQYF. For the CDR3, the DNA is TGTGCCAGTAGTATAGGGGGCCAGGGGGCTTTGTACGAGCAGTACTTC.

The rearrangement joins TRBV2 to TRBJ2-2; TRBD1 agrees at 10 bases. This CDR3 is 14 amino acids long. The germline CDR1 and CDR2 sequences are SNHLY and FYNNEI. V trimming: 7 bases; J trimming: 4 bases; junction bases outside the gene matches: 3. CDR3 loop: CASKRQGATGELFF. The CDR3 DNA sequence: TGTGCCAGCAAGAGACAGGGGGCCACCGGGGAGCTGTTTTTT.

V is TRBV28 and J is TRBJ1-3, with D uncertain. The CDR3 totals 14 residues. The V end lost 5 bases, the J end lost 3 bases, and 11 bases lay between the germline ends. The germline gives CDR1 MDHEN, CDR2 SYDVKM. The CDR3, as DNA: TGTGCCAGCAGTCGCGAAGACATTGGAAACACCATATATTTT. It specifies CASSREDIGNTIYF.

This clone was observed a few times. This chain connects TRBV3-1 (or the pseudogene TRBV3-2) to TRBJ1-2, with D unresolved. The germline gives CDR1 LGHDT, CDR2 YNNKEL (reference sequence). V dropped 5 bases and J dropped 3 bases, with 10 bases sitting between them. The CDR3 covers 13 residues. CDR3 sequence: CASSGGVDYGYTF. In DNA form, the CDR3 reads TGTGCCAGCAGCGGCGGGGTTGACTATGGCTACACCTTC.

The chain has TRBV11-3 and TRBJ1-1; 7 bases line up with TRBD1. V lost 5 bases and J lost 1; bases outside the gene matches: 4. Germline V gives CDR1 SGHNT, CDR2 YENEEA. The CDR3 contains 14 residues. CDR3 nucleotides: TGTGCCAGCAGCCGGACAGGCGGGAACACTGAAGCTTTCTTT. It translates to CASSRTGGNTEAFF.

V is TRBV25-1 and J is TRBJ1-6; 7 nucleotides align to TRBD1. Germline values: CDR1 MGHDK, CDR2 SYGVNS. V lost 2 bases, J lost 5 bases, and 6 bases stayed unmatched. This CDR3 has 16 amino acids. The CDR3 here is CASSELRTGDNSPLHF. The CDR3 nucleotides read TGTGCCAGCAGTGAACTGCGAACAGGGGATAATTCACCCCTCCACTTT. Full variable domain (outside the CDR3, taken from reference TRBV25-1 and TRBJ1-6): EADIYQTPRYLVIGTGKKITLECSQTMGHDKMYWYQQDPGMELHLIHYSYGVNSTEKGDLSSESTVSRIRTEHFPLTLESARPSHTSQYLCASSELRTGDNSPLHFGNGTRLTVT.

The chain joins TRBV28 to TRBJ1-6, with 8 bases matching TRBD1. This CDR3 spans 15 amino acids. Germline assignment: CDR1 MDHEN and CDR2 SYDVKM. After removal of 4 bases from V and 7 bases from J, the junction contained 6 bases not matched to a gene. Written as DNA, the CDR3 is TGTGCCAGCAGTTCTCCCGGGACAGGCAATTCACCCCTCCACTTT. It encodes CASSSPGTGNSPLHF.

This sequence joins TRBV5-1 and TRBJ2-6; TRBD2 matches 10 bases. V was clipped by 1 base and J by 0 bases; unmatched bases: 1. This CDR3 region has 17 residues. CDR1 SGHRS and CDR2 YFSETQ come from the germline V gene. The CDR3 loop is CASSLSGGASGANVLTF. CDR3 sequence (DNA): TGCGCCAGCAGCTTGAGCGGGGGGGCCTCTGGGGCCAACGTCCTGACTTTC. The whole variable domain, remainder taken from reference TRBV5-1 and TRBJ2-6, is KAGVTQTPRYLIKTRGQQVTLSCSPISGHRSVSWYQQTPGQGLQFLFEYFSETQRNKGNFPGRFSGRQFSNSRSEMNVSTLELGDSALYLCASSLSGGASGANVLTFGAGSRLTVL.

This clone was recorded only once. The chain uses TRBV2 and TRBJ1-5; D gene uncertain. Germline lookup yields CDR1 SNHLY and CDR2 FYNNEI. This CDR3 is 15 amino acids long. V was shortened by 6 bases and J by 4 bases, with 16 bases between the two germline ends. The CDR3 region has the DNA TGTGCCAGCAGAGAAAGGCCACAGCTTAATCAGCCCCAGCATTTT. Its translation: CASRERPQLNQPQHF.

The chain is built from TRBV30 and TRBJ2-6; weak D call: TRBD1 (6 bases). Trimming stripped 2 bases from V and 0 bases from J, with 20 bases between. The CDR3 consists of 19 residues. Germline V gene sequence: CDR1 GTSNPN, CDR2 SVGIG (reference sequence). CDR3 bases: TGTGCCTGGAGTAAACGACGAGGGCAGGGGCTCTCTGGGGCCAACGTCCTGACTTTC. Translated: CAWSKRRGQGLSGANVLTF.

The chain couples TRBV7-9 to TRBJ1-6; D possibly corresponds to TRBD1 (6 bases). Germline V gene data show CDR1 as SEHNR and CDR2 as FQNEAQ (reference sequence). Trimming removed 1 base at V and 6 bases at J, with 16 bases between. This CDR3 has 17 amino acids. DNA of the CDR3: TGTGCCAGCAGCTTAGGTCCTTTGGGGGCGGGTAATTCACCCCTCCACTTT. Its translation: CASSLGPLGAGNSPLHF.